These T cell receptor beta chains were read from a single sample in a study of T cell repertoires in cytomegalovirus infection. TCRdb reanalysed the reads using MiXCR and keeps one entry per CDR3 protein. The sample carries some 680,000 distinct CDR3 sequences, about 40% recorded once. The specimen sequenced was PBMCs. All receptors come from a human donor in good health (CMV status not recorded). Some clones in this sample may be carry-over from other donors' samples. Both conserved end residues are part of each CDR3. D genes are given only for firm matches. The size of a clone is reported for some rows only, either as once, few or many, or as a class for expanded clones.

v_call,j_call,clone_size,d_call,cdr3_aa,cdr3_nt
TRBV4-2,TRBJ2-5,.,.,CASSQMGGAAQETQYF,TGTGCCAGCAGCCAAATGGGGGGGGCGGCACAAGAGACCCAGTACTTC
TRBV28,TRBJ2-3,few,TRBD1,CASSLATGVGVDTQYF,TGTGCCAGCAGTTTGGCAACAGGGGTGGGAGTGGATACGCAGTATTTT
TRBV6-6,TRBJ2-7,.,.,CASRHLRAGPYEQYF,TGTGCCAGCAGGCATCTACGGGCAGGACCCTACGAGCAGTACTTC
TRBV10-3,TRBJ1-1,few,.,CAISESGYTEAFF,TGTGCCATCAGTGAGTCTGGGTACACTGAAGCTTTCTTT
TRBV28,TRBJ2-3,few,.,CASSFWGDSTDTQYF,TGTGCCAGCAGTTTCTGGGGCGACAGCACAGATACGCAGTATTTT
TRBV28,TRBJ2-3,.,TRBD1,CASSLNRGRSDTQYF,TGTGCCAGCAGTTTAAACAGGGGGCGTTCAGATACGCAGTATTTT
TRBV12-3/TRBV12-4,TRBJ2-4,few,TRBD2,CASSLGLAGTLRTAKNIQYF,TGTGCCAGCAGTTTGGGACTAGCGGGGACTCTTCGCACAGCCAAAAACATTCAGTACTTC
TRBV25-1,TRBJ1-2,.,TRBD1,CASRTGTGTGYTF,TGTGCCAGCAGGACGGGGACAGGGACTGGCTACACCTTC
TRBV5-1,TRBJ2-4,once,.,CASSLRAKEVGAKNIQYF,TGCGCCAGCAGCTTGCGGGCGAAGGAGGTTGGAGCCAAAAACATTCAGTACTTC
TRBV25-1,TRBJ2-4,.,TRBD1,CASRGQGELAKNIQYF,TGTGCCAGCAGGGGACAGGGGGAGTTAGCCAAAAACATTCAGTACTTC
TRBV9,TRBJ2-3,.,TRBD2,CASSVRLAGDTDTQYF,TGTGCCAGCAGCGTCCGACTAGCGGGCGACACAGATACGCAGTATTTT
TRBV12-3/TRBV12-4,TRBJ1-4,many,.,CASRVSGAGREKLFF,TGTGCCAGCAGAGTATCCGGGGCAGGTCGTGAAAAACTGTTTTTT
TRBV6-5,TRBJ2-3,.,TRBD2,CASSYSPSGVKDTQYF,TGTGCCAGCAGTTACTCGCCTAGCGGGGTTAAAGATACGCAGTATTTT
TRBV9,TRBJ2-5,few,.,CASSGGGGTVETQYF,TGTGCCAGCAGCGGAGGAGGGGGGACAGTGGAGACCCAGTACTTC
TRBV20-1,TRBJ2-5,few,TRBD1,CSASGDRPKTQYF,TGCAGTGCTTCCGGGGACAGGCCAAAGACCCAGTACTTC
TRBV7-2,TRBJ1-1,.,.,CASSSGRGARTEALF,TGTGCCAGCAGCTCCGGTCGGGGGGCCCGAACGGAAGCTTTATTT
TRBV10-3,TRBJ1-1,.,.,CAISESTRAGTEAFF,TGTGCCATCAGTGAGTCGACCAGGGCAGGGACTGAAGCTTTCTTT
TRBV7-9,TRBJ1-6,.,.,CASSSSTRGAGYNSPLHF,TGTGCCAGCAGCTCCAGTACGCGGGGAGCCGGCTATAATTCACCCCTCCACTTT
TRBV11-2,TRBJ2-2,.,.,CASSLAPRGRTGELFF,TGTGCCAGCAGCTTAGCCCCGCGGGGGCGGACCGGGGAGCTGTTTTTT
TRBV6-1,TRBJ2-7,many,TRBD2,CASSSIAGGRYEQYF,TGTGCCAGCAGTTCAATAGCGGGAGGGAGATACGAGCAGTACTTC
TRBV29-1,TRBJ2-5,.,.,CSVADVTQETQYF,TGCAGCGTCGCGGACGTTACCCAAGAGACCCAGTACTTC
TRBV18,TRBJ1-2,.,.,CASVREQGPYGYTF,TGTGCCAGCGTCCGGGAACAGGGCCCCTATGGCTACACCTTC
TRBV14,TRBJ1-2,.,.,CASSQDRSYIHGYTF,TGTGCCAGCAGCCAAGACCGGTCCTACATCCATGGCTACACCTTC
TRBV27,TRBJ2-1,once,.,CASSLSQGGEQFF,TGTGCCAGCAGTTTATCCCAGGGGGGCGAGCAGTTCTTC
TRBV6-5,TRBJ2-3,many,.,CASSSEFLPSTDTQYF,TGTGCCAGCAGTTCTGAGTTTCTTCCTAGCACAGATACGCAGTATTTT
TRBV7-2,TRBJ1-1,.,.,CASSLQGRGAEAFF,TGTGCCAGCAGCTTACAGGGGAGGGGAGCTGAAGCTTTCTTT
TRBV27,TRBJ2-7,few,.,CASGSHEQYF,TGTGCCAGCGGGAGTCACGAGCAGTACTTC
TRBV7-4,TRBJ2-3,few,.,CASSLEVADTQYF,TGTGCCAGCAGCTTAGAGGTAGCAGATACGCAGTATTTT
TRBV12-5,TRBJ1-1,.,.,CARGFDQNTEAFF,TGTGCTAGAGGTTTCGACCAGAACACTGAAGCTTTCTTT
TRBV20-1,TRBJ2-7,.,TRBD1,CSAPTATGVLSYEQYF,TGCAGTGCTCCCACCGCGACAGGGGTCCTCTCCTACGAGCAGTACTTC
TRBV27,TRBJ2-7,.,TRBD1,CASKRQGEYYEQYF,TGTGCCAGCAAGAGACAGGGGGAGTACTACGAGCAGTACTTC
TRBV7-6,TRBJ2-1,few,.,CASSLGTAPRDEQFF,TGTGCCAGCAGCTTAGGGACAGCACCACGGGATGAGCAGTTCTTC
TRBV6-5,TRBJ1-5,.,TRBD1,CASRSDRESQPQHF,TGTGCCAGCAGGTCGGACAGGGAGAGTCAGCCCCAGCATTTT
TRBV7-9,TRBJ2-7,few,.,CASSLDGRRALAYEQYF,TGTGCCAGCAGCTTAGATGGCAGGAGGGCTTTGGCGTACGAGCAGTACTTC
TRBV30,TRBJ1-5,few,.,CAWSPRGMSNQPQHF,TGTGCCTGGAGTCCCCGTGGCATGAGCAATCAGCCCCAGCATTTT
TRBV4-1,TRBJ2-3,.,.,CASSQDPTDTQYF,TGCGCCAGCAGCCAAGACCCCACAGATACGCAGTATTTT
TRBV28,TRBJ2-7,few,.,CASSFVHQRGTYEQYF,TGTGCCAGCAGTTTTGTCCACCAGCGAGGAACCTACGAGCAGTACTTC
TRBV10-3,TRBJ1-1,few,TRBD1,CAIRGGTGMGTEAFF,TGTGCCATCAGAGGAGGGACAGGGATGGGCACTGAAGCTTTCTTT
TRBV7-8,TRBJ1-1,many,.,CASSLVVRGEAFF,TGTGCCAGCAGCTTAGTTGTTAGGGGTGAAGCTTTCTTT
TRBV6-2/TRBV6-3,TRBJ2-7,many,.,CASSYSMDSSYEQYF,TGTGCCAGCAGTTACTCTATGGATAGCAGTTACGAGCAGTACTTC
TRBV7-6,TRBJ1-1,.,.,CASTLTGPNTEAFF,TGTGCCAGCACCTTAACAGGGCCGAACACTGAAGCTTTCTTT
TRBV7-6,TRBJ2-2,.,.,CASSLVSGNTGELFF,TGTGCCAGCAGCTTAGTGAGCGGGAACACCGGGGAGCTGTTTTTT
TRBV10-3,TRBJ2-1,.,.,CATAGAIGTEQFF,TGTGCCACTGCCGGGGCGATCGGAACTGAGCAGTTCTTC
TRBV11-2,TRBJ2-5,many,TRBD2,CASSPGTSGGQETQYF,TGTGCCAGCAGCCCCGGGACTAGCGGGGGGCAGGAGACCCAGTACTTC
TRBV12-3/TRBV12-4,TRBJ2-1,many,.,CASSFGLYNEQFF,TGTGCCAGCAGTTTTGGCTTATACAATGAGCAGTTCTTC
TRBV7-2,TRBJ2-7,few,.,CASSLGTPGDYEQYF,TGTGCCAGCAGCTTAGGTACTCCTGGTGACTACGAGCAGTACTTC
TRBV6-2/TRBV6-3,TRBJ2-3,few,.,CASSYARGRSTQYF,TGTGCCAGCAGTTACGCAAGAGGAAGGTCTACGCAGTATTTT
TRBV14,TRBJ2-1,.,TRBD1,CATSQGATYNEQFF,TGTGCCACCTCCCAGGGGGCGACCTACAATGAGCAGTTCTTC
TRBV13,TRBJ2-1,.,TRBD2,CASSVGGSGSSNNEQFF,TGTGCCAGCAGCGTAGGAGGTAGCGGGAGTTCCAACAATGAGCAGTTCTTC
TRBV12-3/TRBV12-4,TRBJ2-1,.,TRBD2,CASRRGDAKGFQQFF,TGTGCCAGCAGACGGGGGGACGCCAAGGGTTTCCAGCAGTTCTTC
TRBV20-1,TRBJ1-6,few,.,CSGREGSSYNSPLHF,TGCAGTGGTAGGGAAGGGAGCTCCTATAATTCACCCCTCCACTTT
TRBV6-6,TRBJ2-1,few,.,CASSYPPRRGDYNEQFF,TGTGCCAGCAGTTACCCCCCGCGGCGGGGTGATTACAATGAGCAGTTCTTC
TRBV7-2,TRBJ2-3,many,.,CASSPRDFQTDTQYF,TGTGCCAGCAGCCCTCGGGACTTTCAGACAGATACGCAGTATTTT
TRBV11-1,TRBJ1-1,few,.,CASRDLMNTEAFF,TGTGCCAGTAGGGACTTGATGAACACTGAAGCTTTCTTT
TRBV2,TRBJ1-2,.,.,CASSEQAPGYTF,TGTGCCAGCAGTGAGCAGGCTCCTGGCTACACCTTC
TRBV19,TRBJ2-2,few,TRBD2,CASSGLAGGVTGELFF,TGTGCCAGTAGTGGACTAGCGGGGGGGGTTACCGGGGAGCTGTTTTTT
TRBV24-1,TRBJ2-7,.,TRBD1,CATSPGTGTYEQYF,TGTGCCACCAGCCCCGGGACAGGGACCTACGAGCAGTACTTC